Each of the 16 T cell receptor beta chains below was sequenced from the same sample in a study of regulatory T cells in long-lasting Graves disease. Indicated time point: persistent/refractory GD, antithyroid drugs over 5 years with positive TRAb. The TCR library was made from RNA extracted from PBMCs. To make TCR beta libraries, researchers used iRepertoire HTBI primers and Arm-PCR of CDR3 regions. TCRdb re-analysed the multiplex PCR reads in MiXCR, keeping a single row per CDR3 protein. The sample contains some 470,000 distinct CDR3 sequences, 20% to 25% of which appear only once. The sequencing used peripheral blood mononuclear cells (PBMCs), collected when the disease was refractory, from a patient treated with antithyroid drugs. These receptors were obtained from a female donor with Graves disease.

The genes are TRBV12-3 or TRBV12-4 and TRBJ2-7; D unclear. The ends were cut back, 3 bases at V and 3 bases at J, with 21 bases in the middle. The CDR3 extends over 17 amino acids. This CDR3 reads CASSFKGLGPDRYEQYF. For the CDR3, the DNA is TGTGCCAGCAGTTTTAAGGGATTGGGCCCGGACCGCTACGAGCAGTACTTC.

This chain connects TRBV29-1 to TRBJ2-2; TRBD2 matches at 8 bases. The V segment lost 7 bases and the J segment 7 bases; nucleotides outside the gene matches: 5. The CDR3 is 12 residues long. In germline, CDR1 is SQVTM, CDR2 ANQGSEA. In DNA form, the CDR3 reads TGCAGCGCCGGGGGGGTAATCGGGGAGCTGTTTTTT. Protein product: CSAGGVIGELFF.

This clonotype was recorded many times. This chain links TRBV29-1 with TRBJ2-5; tentative D call: TRBD1 (6 bases). V was cut by 7 bases and J by 5 bases, with 11 bases left in between. The length of the CDR3 is 11 residues. CDR1 and CDR2 from the germline V gene are SQVTM and ANQGSEA. This CDR3 reads CSGTVSETQYF. CDR3 bases: TGCAGCGGGACAGTTTCGGAGACCCAGTACTTC.

This clonotype was observed a single time. The chain employs TRBV5-8 and TRBJ2-3; no reliable D call. The CDR3 consists of 13 residues. Trimming took 1 base from V and 3 from J, leaving 6 bases between them. Germline-derived CDR1 and CDR2 are SGHTS and YDEGEE. Here the CDR3 reads CASSLSTTDTQYF. The CDR3 DNA follows: TGTGCCAGCAGCTTGTCGACAACAGATACGCAGTATTTT.

This clonotype appeared a few times. The rearrangement joins TRBV19 to TRBJ1-5; the D is unclear. Germline CDR1 is LNHDA and CDR2 is SQIVND (reference sequence). The ends were cut back, 10 bases at V and 1 base at J, with 14 bases in the middle. The CDR3 loop spans 14 amino acids. CDR3 residues: CATCSDVSNQPQHF. Here the CDR3 DNA reads TGTGCCACCTGCAGCGACGTCAGCAATCAGCCCCAGCATTTT. Based on the CDR3 plus reference TRBV19 and TRBJ1-5, the full variable domain is DGGITQSPKYLFRKEGQNVTLSCEQNLNHDAMYWYRQDPGQGLRLIYYSQIVNDFQKGDIAEGYSVSREKKESFPLTVTSAQKNPTAFYLCATCSDVSNQPQHFGDGTRLSIL.

In its sample, this clonotype was seen a few times. The rearrangement uses TRBV7-9 and TRBJ2-4, with D perhaps TRBD2 (6 bases). The CDR3 has 14 residues. The germline V and J ends were trimmed by 5 bases and 2 bases, with 10 bases remaining between them. Looked up from germline, CDR1 is SEHNR and CDR2 is FQNEAQ (reference sequence). DNA of the CDR3: TGTGCCAGCAGCCAGGGAGGAACCAAAAACATTCAGTACTTC. Translating gives CASSQGGTKNIQYF.

The sample holds many counts of this clonotype. The V and J genes are TRBV12-3 or TRBV12-4 and TRBJ1-5; D gene uncertain. This CDR3 has 16 residues. V was clipped by 2 bases and J by 2 bases, with 13 bases between them. The CDR3 is CASSLSGATGNQPQHF. The CDR3 nucleotides are TGTGCCAGCAGTTTATCTGGAGCGACCGGCAATCAGCCCCAGCATTTT.

This clonotype turned up a few times. V gene TRBV25-1 combines with J gene TRBJ2-5; D tentatively reads TRBD1 or TRBD2 (5 bases each). Germline assignment: CDR1 MGHDK and CDR2 SYGVNS. The CDR3 sequence is 13 residues long. V was pared by 6 bases and J by 5 bases, with 13 bases between. The CDR3 is CASRSGLRETQYF. The CDR3 DNA reads TGTGCCAGCAGATCGGGGCTCCGGGAGACCCAGTACTTC.

In this sample, this clonotype turned up a few times. The CDR3 DNA sequence: TGTGCCAGCAGTTTATACGGGAGGGGCTACGAGCAGTACTTC. Its translation is CASSLYGRGYEQYF. This chain links TRBV27 with TRBJ2-7; TRBD2 agrees at 8 bases. CDR3 length: 14 residues. Per germline, CDR1 MNHEY and CDR2 SMNVEV (reference sequence). The J segment lost 3 bases and the V segment lost 1 base, leaving 2 bases of the junction unmatched.

A few counts support this clonotype. The chain links TRBV25-1 to TRBJ2-2; 10 nucleotides match TRBD1. The CDR3 sequence is 16 residues long. Germline CDR1 and CDR2: MGHDK and SYGVNS. V shed 3 bases, J shed 2 bases, and the junction held 3 bases outside the gene matches. CDR3 amino acids: CASSDRQGANTGELFF. Here the CDR3 DNA reads TGTGCCAGCAGTGATAGACAGGGGGCAAACACCGGGGAGCTGTTTTTT.

J is TRBJ2-7 and V is TRBV3-1; 8 bases are a match to TRBD1. V dropped 5 bases and J dropped 3; count of bases not matched to a gene: 3. The CDR3 is 13 amino acids. Germline-derived CDR1 and CDR2 are LGHDT and YNNKEL (reference sequence). CDR3 protein: CASSGRGLYEQYF. CDR3 coding DNA: TGTGCCAGCAGCGGCAGGGGGCTCTACGAGCAGTACTTC.

The J gene is TRBJ1-2, the V gene TRBV11-2; no clear D gene. The V gene's germline CDR1 is SGHAT and CDR2 FQNNGV. This CDR3 contains 14 residues. Trimming left V 1 base short and J 8 bases short, with 14 bases between. The DNA of the CDR3 is TGTGCCAGCAGCTTAGTGGGCGGGGATAAAGGCTACACCTTC. Its translation: CASSLVGGDKGYTF.

V is TRBV9 and J is TRBJ2-3, with TRBD1 as a possible D gene (6 bases). The CDR3 is 14 amino acids. In germline, CDR1 is SGDLS, CDR2 YYNGEE. Trimming cost V 0 bases and J 2 bases, with 7 bases left between them. For the CDR3, the DNA is TGTGCCAGCAGCGTAGCAGGGGTCACAGATACGCAGTATTTT. It translates to CASSVAGVTDTQYF.

CDR3 DNA sequence: TGTGCCAGCAGTTACTCGGGGTACTGCGAGCAGTACTTC. This codes for CASSYSGYCEQYF. The chain joins TRBV6-6 to TRBJ2-7; no definite D call. Trimming cost V 0 bases and J 6 bases, with 9 bases left between them. This CDR3 is 13 amino acids long. In germline, CDR1 is MNHNY, CDR2 SVGAGI (reference sequence).

This sequence joins TRBV20-1 and TRBJ1-4; 7 bases are a match to TRBD1. The germline gives CDR1 DFQATT, CDR2 SNEGSKA (reference sequence). This CDR3 comprises 15 residues. J gave up 7 bases and V 4 bases, and 12 bases lay outside the gene matches. The CDR3 bases are TGCAGTGCTAAGCCGAGGGGGCGGGTCGGTGAAAAACTGTTTTTT. Translating gives CSAKPRGRVGEKLFF.

Many counts were recorded for this clonotype. The J gene is TRBJ2-1, the V gene TRBV12-5; 9 bases match TRBD2. Germline V gene lookup returns CDR1 LGHNT and CDR2 FRNRAP. J lost 8 bases, V lost 0 bases, and 8 bases had no gene match. The CDR3 runs 16 residues. The DNA of the CDR3 is TGTGCTAGTGGTTTGGTAAGGGGACTAGCTGCCGATGAGCAGTTCTTC. Protein: CASGLVRGLAADEQFF.